This T cell receptor (beta chain) was sequenced during a study of T cells in Graves' hyperthyroidism and ophthalmopathy. Whole-study findings and limits: A model built on 13 V-J features separated ophthalmopathy from stable hyperthyroidism.

The V gene end was trimmed by 6 bases and the J gene end by 3 bases; junction bases not matched to a gene: 8. This CDR3 comprises 16 residues. In germline, CDR1 is ENHRY, CDR2 SYGVKD. TCR beta CDR3 region amplification was performed from RNA transcripts. Using the HTBI primer set, a first-round RT-PCR was run on the TCR CDR3. TCRdb re-analysed the multiplex PCR reads in MiXCR, keeping a single row per CDR3 protein. The data hold about 560,000 distinct CDR3 sequences, with 16% observed a single time. Patients between 18 and 65 years old had hyperthyroidism, newly diagnosed and lasting under 2 months. Uncontrolled infections, other autoimmune diseases, pregnancy or lactation led to exclusion of patients. This clonotype was counted a few times. Its antigen is not known.

This clonotype was obtained from a woman between 18 and 29 years old with Graves' hyperthyroidism. The chain employs TRBV10-3 and TRBJ1-6; TRBD1 matches at 7 bases. Sequenced material: blood. The DNA of the CDR3 is TGTGCCATCAGCGAGACCCGGGACAGCTATAATTCACCCCTCCACTTT. It encodes CAISETRDSYNSPLHF.